This is a list of T cell receptor beta chains from one sample in a study of metastatic and nonmetastatic thyroid tumors. TCRdb reanalyzed the PCR reads via MiXCR. The sample lists fewer than 7,000 clones, about 29% occurring once. What was sequenced was adjacent normal tissue. The receptors derive from a female donor with papillary thyroid cancer or a benign thyroid nodule (not recorded which). Some clones in this sample may be carry-over from other donors' samples. The CDR3 runs from the conserved cysteine through the conserved F or W. A D gene is named only where the DNA matches it firmly. The size entry is marked missing in some rows and otherwise reads once, few, many or a size class.

D | size | length | J | V | DNA | CDR3
. | medium-sized | 13 | TRBJ1-1 | TRBV2 | TGTGCCAGCCGCTCGGGGGGGTGGACTGAAGCTTTCTTT | CASRSGGWTEAFF
TRBD2 | . | 17 | TRBJ2-7 | TRBV3-1 | TGTGCCAGCAGCTCCGCGACTAGCGGGAGTCTGGGGAGCGAGCAGTACTTC | CASSSATSGSLGSEQYF
. | . | 12 | TRBJ2-5 | TRBV7-8 | TGTGCCAGCACTTCGGGGCAAGAGACCCAGTACTTC | CASTSGQETQYF
. | medium-sized | 15 | TRBJ2-2 | TRBV6-1 | TGTGCCAGCAGTCACTACCAGGGGAGCACCGGGGAGCTGTTTTTT | CASSHYQGSTGELFF
. | . | 12 | TRBJ2-1 | TRBV6-1 | TGTGCCAGCAGACCCGCCCAGGGCTGGCAGTTCTTC | CASRPAQGWQFF
TRBD2 | . | 16 | TRBJ2-1 | TRBV20-1 | TGCAGTGCTTCCGCCCTCTTAGCGGGGGCCAGGGGTGAGCAGTTCTTC | CSASALLAGARGEQFF
. | few | 12 | TRBJ2-1 | TRBV19 | TGTGCCAGTAGCTCCTCTAGAAATGAGCAGTTCTTC | CASSSSRNEQFF
TRBD1 | few | 15 | TRBJ2-7 | TRBV6-1 | TGTGCCAGCAGGGAAAGGGACAGCTACTACTACGAGCAGTACTTC | CASRERDSYYYEQYF
. | . | 14 | TRBJ1-2 | TRBV7-9 | TGTGCCAGCAGCTCAAGCTGGGCTAACTATGGCTACACCTTC | CASSSSWANYGYTF
. | once | 15 | TRBJ2-3 | TRBV5-1 | TGCGCCAGCAGCCGAGAGGACAGCCGCACAGATACGCAGTATTTT | CASSREDSRTDTQYF
TRBD1 | few | 15 | TRBJ1-2 | TRBV28 | TGTGCCAGCAGTCCAAACAGGGGGTCCCTCTATGGCTACACCTTC | CASSPNRGSLYGYTF
. | . | 15 | TRBJ2-7 | TRBV20-1 | TGCAGTGCTAGCACCTACGGGACGGCGACCTACGAGCAGTACTTC | CSASTYGTATYEQYF
TRBD1 | . | 15 | TRBJ2-7 | TRBV6-1 | TGTGCCAGCAGTGAAGAAACAGGGGGAAGCCACGAGCAGTACTTC | CASSEETGGSHEQYF
. | few | 13 | TRBJ2-7 | TRBV6-1 | TGTGCCAGCAGTGCAACAAATGGCTACGAGCAGTACTTC | CASSATNGYEQYF
. | . | 11 | TRBJ2-7 | TRBV20-1 | TGCAGTGCTCGGACTATCTGGGAGCAGTACTTC | CSARTIWEQYF
. | . | 12 | TRBJ1-2 | TRBV6-1 | TGTGCCAGCACCCGGGGAAACTCTGGCTACACCTTC | CASTRGNSGYTF
TRBD1 | . | 14 | TRBJ1-4 | TRBV6-2/TRBV6-3 | TGTGCCAGCACCACCCAGGTACAGGGGGAAAAACTGTTTTTT | CASTTQVQGEKLFF
. | medium-sized | 12 | TRBJ2-5 | TRBV29-1 | TGCAGCGTGGGAGGAGGGTTGGGGACCCAGTACTTC | CSVGGGLGTQYF
. | . | 13 | TRBJ1-5 | TRBV2 | TGTGCCAGCAGTGACGATGGGGGTTGGGCCCAGCATTTT | CASSDDGGWAQHF
. | few | 12 | TRBJ2-7 | TRBV6-1 | TGTGCCAGCAGTGTCTACTCCTACGAGCAGTACTTC | CASSVYSYEQYF
. | . | 16 | TRBJ2-6 | TRBV15 | TGCGCCACCAGCTCCCGTCCCGGCTCTGGGGCCAACGTCCTGACTTTC | CATSSRPGSGANVLTF
TRBD1 | . | 18 | TRBJ2-7 | TRBV11-2 | TGTGCCAGCAGCTTAGTTCACCCCCGGACAGGGGGGGCCTACGAGCAGTACTTC | CASSLVHPRTGGAYEQYF